This TCR beta chain was identified during a study of cytomegalovirus exposure and HLA in healthy donors. In the PCR, 60 Vbeta and 13 Jbeta primers were used. Assay: immunoSEQ multiplex PCR; the TCRdb copy retains only in-frame clones and omits some. The sample has approximately 150,000 clones; around 86% are singletons. This CDR3 region has 14 residues. Trimming at V came to 6 bases and at J to 8 bases, leaving 7 bases not matched to a gene. CDR1 and CDR2 from the germline V gene are SGHNT and YYREEE (reference sequence). Sequencing was carried out using PBMCs. The clonotype was recovered from a man aged 45 to 65 in good health and CMV-seropositive. The rearrangement links TRBV5-4 to TRBJ2-2; TRBD1 agrees at 10 bases. Written as DNA, the CDR3 is TGTGCCAGCACGACAGGGGGCTTCCCAGGGGAGCTGTTTTTT. Protein sequence: CASTTGGFPGELFF.